What follows describes a single TCR beta chain. This sample stems from a study of control samples from healthy donors and cancer patients. Sequencing used immunoSEQ multiplex PCR; TCRdb keeps in-frame clones, though not all of them. Of about 120,000 clones listed, about 83% are singletons. The sequence derives from a man aged 30-40 years in good health. The specimen was blood.

The CDR3 DNA follows: TGTGCCAGCAGTCCCCGGACTAGCGGGGCCCGCCAAGAGACCCAGTACTTC. Translating it yields CASSPRTSGARQETQYF. V usage is TRBV27 and J usage is TRBJ2-5; 12 bases agree with TRBD2. The CDR3 runs to 17 residues. V gave up 5 bases and J gave up 1 base; unmatched junction bases: 8. Germline V gene data show CDR1 as MNHEY and CDR2 as SMNVEV (reference sequence).